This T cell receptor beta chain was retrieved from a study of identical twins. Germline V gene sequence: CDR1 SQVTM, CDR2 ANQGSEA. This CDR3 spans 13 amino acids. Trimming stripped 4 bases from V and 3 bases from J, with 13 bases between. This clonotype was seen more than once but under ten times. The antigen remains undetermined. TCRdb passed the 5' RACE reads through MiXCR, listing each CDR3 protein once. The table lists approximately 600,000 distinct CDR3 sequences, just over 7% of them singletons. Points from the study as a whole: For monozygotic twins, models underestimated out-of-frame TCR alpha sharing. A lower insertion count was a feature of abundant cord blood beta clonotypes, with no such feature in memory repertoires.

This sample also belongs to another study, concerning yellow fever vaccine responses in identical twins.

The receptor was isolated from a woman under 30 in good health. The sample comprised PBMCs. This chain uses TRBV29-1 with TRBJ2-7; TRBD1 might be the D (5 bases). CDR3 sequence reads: CSVVWQGLYEQYF. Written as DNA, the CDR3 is TGCAGCGTTGTTTGGCAGGGTCTCTACGAGCAGTACTTC.